Each of the 30 T cell receptor beta chains below was sequenced from the same sample in a study of blood T cell repertoires in COVID-19. TCRdb keeps only in-frame clones here, not all; method: immunoSEQ multiplex PCR. The sample yields about 80,000 clones, approximately 88% seen once. The sample consisted of peripheral blood. The receptor set was obtained from a woman older than 75 with acute or convalescent COVID-19.

The V gene is TRBV6-6, the J gene TRBJ1-3; the D is unclear. The V gene's germline CDR1 is MNHNY and CDR2 SVGAGI (reference sequence). Trimming cost V 3 bases and J 9 bases, with 15 bases left between them. CDR3 length: 14 amino acids. CDR3 region: CASSYNGEPGTIYF. Here the CDR3 DNA reads TGTGCCAGCAGTTATAACGGGGAACCGGGCACCATATATTTT.

This clone was counted a few times. This chain joins TRBV7-2 and TRBJ2-1, with TRBD2 as a possible D gene (5 bases). The CDR3 runs 15 residues. CDR1 SGHTA and CDR2 FQGNSA come from the germline V gene. The V gene lost 4 bases and the J gene lost 1 base, with 11 bases spanning the gap. The CDR3 spells CASSSTPGSYNEQFF. The CDR3 DNA reads as TGTGCCAGCAGCTCGACTCCGGGATCCTACAATGAGCAGTTCTTC.

This clone was recorded only once. This chain links TRBV12-3 or TRBV12-4 with TRBJ1-3; no clear D gene. Trimming shortened V by 3 bases and J by 7 bases, and 4 bases separated the two germline ends. The CDR3 contains 11 residues. CDR3 nucleotide sequence: TGTGCCAGCAGTTTGCAGAACACCATATATTTT. It is translated as CASSLQNTIYF.

The V and J genes are TRBV5-1 and TRBJ2-2, with 10 bases identical to TRBD1. Trimming at V came to 2 bases and at J to 5 bases, leaving 3 bases not matched to a gene. The CDR3 is 15 residues long. CDR1 SGHRS and CDR2 YFSETQ come from the germline V gene. Here the CDR3 DNA reads TGCGCCAGCAGCTTCGACAGGGGGCGGACCGGGGAGCTGTTTTTT. This translates into CASSFDRGRTGELFF.

This clone was counted only a few times. The rearrangement joins TRBV7-2 to TRBJ1-3, with no clear D. The CDR3 length is 16 residues. The germline gives CDR1 SGHTA, CDR2 FQGNSA. Trimming removed 0 bases at V and 7 bases at J, with 16 bases between. Here the CDR3 DNA reads TGTGCCAGCAGCTTAGCGTCGGCGGGGTTTACGAACACCATATATTTT. Protein sequence: CASSLASAGFTNTIYF.

This rearrangement joins TRBV19 to TRBJ1-6; 7 nucleotides align to TRBD1. The germline gives CDR1 LNHDA, CDR2 SQIVND (reference sequence). The ends lost 3 bases at V and 7 bases at J; junction bases unmatched: 6. The CDR3 sequence is 15 residues long. CDR3 sequence reads: CASSIQTGTNSPLHF. In DNA, the CDR3 is TGTGCCAGTAGTATTCAGACAGGGACGAATTCACCCCTCCACTTT.

This clone was seen a few times. The J gene is TRBJ1-5, the V gene TRBV12-3 or TRBV12-4, with D unclear. CDR3 length: 12 amino acids. Trimming removed 3 bases at V and 7 bases at J, with 7 bases between. Written as DNA, the CDR3 is TGTGCCAGCAGTTTCGCGGGGCAGCCCCAGCATTTT. This encodes CASSFAGQPQHF.

V is TRBV19 and J is TRBJ2-3; D is possibly TRBD1 (6 bases). The CDR3 spans 13 residues. Trimming removed 10 bases from V and 3 bases from J, with 14 bases in between. Germline CDR1 is LNHDA and CDR2 is SQIVND (reference sequence). The CDR3 nucleotides are TGTGCCACTTCGACAGGAGCTACAGATACGCAGTATTTT. Translated, it gives CATSTGATDTQYF.

This sequence joins TRBV5-1 and TRBJ1-5, with D uncertain. This CDR3 is built from 13 residues. The V and J ends lost 0 bases and 4 bases respectively, with 5 bases between them. CDR1 is SGHRS and CDR2 is YFSETQ in the germline V gene. The CDR3 DNA sequence: TGCGCCAGCAGCTTGGACGGGAATCAGCCCCAGCATTTT. Protein sequence: CASSLDGNQPQHF. Looking up the rest from reference TRBV5-1 and TRBJ1-5 gives the full variable domain: KAGVTQTPRYLIKTRGQQVTLSCSPISGHRSVSWYQQTPGQGLQFLFEYFSETQRNKGNFPGRFSGRQFSNSRSEMNVSTLELGDSALYLCASSLDGNQPQHFGDGTRLSIL.

The CDR3 sequence: CASSIDRVHEAFF. In DNA form, the CDR3 reads TGTGCCAGTAGTATAGACAGGGTCCATGAAGCTTTCTTT. V is TRBV19 and J is TRBJ1-1; tentative D call: TRBD1 (5 bases). Germline-derived CDR1 and CDR2 are LNHDA and SQIVND (reference sequence). The CDR3 is 13 residues long. V was cut by 0 bases and J by 7 bases, with 9 bases left in between.

The chain links TRBV23-1 to TRBJ2-3; 7 bases line up with TRBD1. TRBV23-1 is designated an ORF whose function remains uncertain. The CDR3 extends over 15 amino acids. The V gene end was trimmed by 5 bases and the J gene end by 2 bases; junction bases not matched to a gene: 7. In DNA form, the CDR3 reads TGCGCCAGCAGTAGGGGACAGATATACACAGATACGCAGTATTTT. This encodes CASSRGQIYTDTQYF.

V is TRBV6-5 and J is TRBJ2-3; 8 bases match TRBD2. Germline values: CDR1 MNHEY, CDR2 SVGAGI. This CDR3 has 15 residues. Trimming removed 6 bases from V and 4 bases from J; junction bases left unmatched: 9. The CDR3 region has the DNA TGTGCCAGCAGGGGACTAGTACAAATCCCAGATACGCAGTATTTT. Translation gives CASRGLVQIPDTQYF.

The rearrangement joins TRBV5-6 to TRBJ2-3, with D possibly TRBD2 on 6 matching bases. V lost 2 bases and J 2 bases, leaving 12 bases between the germline ends. The CDR3 has 15 residues. Looked up from germline, CDR1 is SGHDT and CDR2 is YYEEEE. CDR3 nucleotides: TGTGCCAGCAGCTTTTTAGCGGACCTCACAGATACGCAGTATTTT. Its protein product is CASSFLADLTDTQYF.

The V call is TRBV13, the J call TRBJ2-7; 8 bases agree with TRBD1. After removal of 10 bases from V and 5 bases from J, the junction contained 7 bases not matched to a gene. The CDR3 length is 12 residues. Germline V gene sequence: CDR1 PRHDT, CDR2 FYEKMQ (reference sequence). CDR3 residues: CATRTGSNEQYF. The CDR3 region has the DNA TGTGCCACCCGGACAGGGTCAAACGAGCAGTACTTC.

V is TRBV6-6 and J is TRBJ1-2, with D possibly TRBD1 on 5 matching bases. The V end was cut by 6 bases, the J end by 8 bases, with 13 bases between. Germline V CDR1 and CDR2: MNHNY, SVGAGI (reference sequence). CDR3 length: 12 residues. CDR3 amino acids: CASRTANGGYTF. The CDR3 region has the DNA TGTGCCAGCAGGACAGCCAACGGAGGCTACACCTTC.

V usage is TRBV4-1 and J usage is TRBJ2-7; 11 bases are shared with TRBD1. V lost 4 bases to trimming and J lost 4 bases; unmatched junction nucleotides: 9. The CDR3 consists of 16 residues. CDR1 and CDR2 from the germline V gene are MGHRA and YSYEKL. CDR3 nucleotides: TGCGCCAGCAGCCGATGGACAGGGGGCGACAATTACGAGCAGTACTTC. Its translation is CASSRWTGGDNYEQYF.

The rearrangement links TRBV5-1 to TRBJ2-2, with a possible D match to TRBD2 (5 bases). The CDR3 runs to 14 residues. Deletions cut 9 bases from V and 1 base from J, with 13 bases between. CDR1 SGHRS and CDR2 YFSETQ come from the germline V gene. The CDR3, as DNA: TGCGCCACGGGGTTCGGTTGGAACACCGGGGAGCTGTTTTTT. As protein: CATGFGWNTGELFF.

V gene TRBV9 combines with J gene TRBJ1-3; D not resolved. Germline V gene data show CDR1 as SGDLS and CDR2 as YYNGEE. V gave up 5 bases and J gave up 0 bases, with 9 bases separating them. This CDR3 spans 14 amino acids. In nucleotides, the CDR3 is TGTGCCAGCAGTGACTTGAGCTCTGGAAACACCATATATTTT. Its translation is CASSDLSSGNTIYF. Full variable domain (remainder filled in from reference TRBV9 and TRBJ1-3): DSGVTQTPKHLITATGQRVTLRCSPRSGDLSVYWYQQSLDQGLQFLIQYYNGEERAKGNILERFSAQQFPDLHSELNLSSLELGDSALYFCASSDLSSGNTIYFGEGSWLTVV.

This clone appeared a few times. V and J are TRBV7-9 and TRBJ2-5; the D is unclear. Trimming took 8 bases from V and 9 from J, leaving 4 bases between them. In germline, CDR1 is SEHNR, CDR2 FQNEAQ (reference sequence). The CDR3 totals 8 residues. This CDR3 reads CASGAQYF. As DNA, the CDR3 is TGTGCCAGCGGAGCCCAGTACTTC.

As DNA, the CDR3 is TGTGCCAGCAGCTCTAGCGGGCAGAGCTCCTACGAGCAGTACTTC. Protein sequence: CASSSSGQSSYEQYF. The gene calls are TRBV7-2 and TRBJ2-7; 8 bases line up with TRBD2. The CDR3 sequence is 15 residues long. J lost 0 bases, V lost 4 bases, and 5 bases had no gene match. Germline V lookup: CDR1 SGHTA, CDR2 FQGNSA.

This sequence joins TRBV6-1 and TRBJ1-5, with D maybe TRBD1 (5 bases). Trimming stripped 4 bases from V and 0 bases from J, with 13 bases between. The CDR3 is 16 residues long. Germline V gives CDR1 MNHNS, CDR2 SASEGT. CDR3 protein: CASSGQTGFSNQPQHF. In DNA form, the CDR3 reads TGTGCCAGCAGTGGCCAAACAGGATTTAGCAATCAGCCCCAGCATTTT.

The chain couples TRBV2 to TRBJ1-6, with D possibly matching TRBD1 (6 bases). Deletions cut 5 bases from V and 7 bases from J, with 9 bases between. Germline lookup yields CDR1 SNHLY and CDR2 FYNNEI. CDR3 length: 13 residues. The CDR3 protein is CASSFGQNSPLHF. The CDR3, as DNA: TGTGCCAGCAGTTTCGGACAGAATTCACCCCTCCACTTT.

This clone showed up just once. An end of the junction does not agree with germline; a read error may underlie this. V usage is TRBV7-2 and J usage is TRBJ1-5, with D possibly TRBD1 on 6 matching bases. The CDR3 runs 15 residues. Germline CDR1 SGHTA, CDR2 FQGNSA. CDR3 bases: TGTGCCAGCAGCTTAGTGTTTGGGGGCAACCAGCCCCAGCATTTT. Protein sequence: CASSLVFGGNQPQHF.

This clone showed up just once. This chain connects TRBV6-1 to TRBJ2-3; D is perhaps TRBD1 (6 bases). The length of the CDR3 is 16 residues. V lost 4 bases to trimming and J lost 2 bases, with 16 bases between them. CDR1 and CDR2 (germline): MNHNS, SASEGT. This CDR3 reads CASSAEAGATTDTQYF. The CDR3 DNA sequence: TGTGCCAGCAGTGCCGAGGCAGGGGCTACCACAGATACGCAGTATTTT.

The chain has TRBV5-4 and TRBJ2-7, with a tentative D call TRBD1 (6 bases). Trimming left V 4 bases short and J 2 bases short, with 13 bases between. Germline assignment: CDR1 SGHNT and CDR2 YYREEE (reference sequence). This CDR3 is 14 amino acids long. DNA of the CDR3: TGTGCCAGCAGCCTAGACAGGCTCCCCTACGAGCAGTACTTC. Protein product: CASSLDRLPYEQYF.

The chain has TRBV6-5 and TRBJ1-2, with D tentatively TRBD1 (6 bases). The CDR3 contains 14 residues. Trimming removed 6 bases at V and 2 bases at J, with 13 bases between. Germline V gene lookup returns CDR1 MNHEY and CDR2 SVGAGI. In DNA, the CDR3 is TGTGCCAGCAGACCCGGGACAAAGAACTATGGCTACACCTTC. Translated, it gives CASRPGTKNYGYTF.

The chain carries TRBV5-1 and TRBJ2-3, with 10 bases identical to TRBD1. The V and J ends lost 3 bases and 0 bases, in that order; junction bases with no gene match: 4. The CDR3 covers 16 residues. Per the germline V gene, CDR1 is SGHRS and CDR2 is YFSETQ. The CDR3 nucleotides read TGCGCCAGCAGCTATGGACAGGGGGTGAGCACAGATACGCAGTATTTT. Translating gives CASSYGQGVSTDTQYF.

This rearrangement joins TRBV5-1 to TRBJ2-1, with TRBD1 identical over 7 bases. With 8 bases clipped from V and 5 bases from J, the junction kept 7 bases outside the gene matches. Germline CDR1 is SGHRS and CDR2 is YFSETQ. This CDR3 has 13 residues. CDR3 in DNA: TGCGCCAGTGGACAGGCCGCGCACAATGAGCAGTTCTTC. Amino acids: CASGQAAHNEQFF.

The genes are TRBV30 and TRBJ1-1; possibly TRBD1 for D (5 bases). Trimming pared 2 bases from V and 1 base from J, leaving 17 bases between. There are 16 residues in the CDR3. CDR1 GTSNPN and CDR2 SVGIG come from the germline V gene (reference sequence). CDR3 protein: CAWSFPLGGWNTEAFF. In DNA, the CDR3 is TGTGCCTGGAGTTTCCCCTTGGGGGGGTGGAACACTGAAGCTTTCTTT.

The rearrangement links TRBV18 to TRBJ2-1; 7 bases align to TRBD1. CDR3 length equals 13 residues. V shed 5 bases, J shed 5 bases, and the junction held 3 bases outside the gene matches. Looked up from germline, CDR1 is KGHSH and CDR2 is LQKENI. The CDR3 protein is CASSSGTDNEQFF. The CDR3 bases are TGTGCCAGCTCATCAGGGACAGACAATGAGCAGTTCTTC.